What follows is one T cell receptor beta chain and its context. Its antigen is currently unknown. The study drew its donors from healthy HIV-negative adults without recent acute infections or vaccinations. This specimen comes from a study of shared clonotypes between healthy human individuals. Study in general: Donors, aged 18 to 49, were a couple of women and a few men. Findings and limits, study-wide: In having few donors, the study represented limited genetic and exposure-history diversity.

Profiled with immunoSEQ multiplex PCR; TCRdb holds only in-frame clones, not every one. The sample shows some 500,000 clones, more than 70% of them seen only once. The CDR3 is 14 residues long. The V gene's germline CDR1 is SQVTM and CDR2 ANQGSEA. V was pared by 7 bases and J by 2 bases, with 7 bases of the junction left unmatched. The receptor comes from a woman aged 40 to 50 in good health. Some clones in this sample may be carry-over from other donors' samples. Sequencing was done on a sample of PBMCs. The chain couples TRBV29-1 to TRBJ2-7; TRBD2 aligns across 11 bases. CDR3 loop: CSAKLSGRAYEQYF. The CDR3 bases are TGCAGCGCCAAGCTTAGCGGGAGGGCCTACGAGCAGTACTTC.